The 5 T cell receptor beta chains below come from one sample, sequenced in a study of shared clonotypes between healthy human individuals (dated by TCRdb to about 2020). The library came from the immunoSEQ multiplex PCR assay. TCRdb's version of the immuneACCESS table is confined to in-frame rearrangements and falls short of the full clone set. An unresolved V gene accounts for under half of the shortfall where checked; the remainder is of unknown origin. This sample is represented by hundreds of thousands of clones; around 96% of them were singletons. The leading ten clones occupy 0.06% of the sample. Source material: naive CD4+ T cells sorted from blood. According to the study, the label for this sample's cell subset or site signals: CD45RA+ positively selected. All receptors derive from a young woman in good health.

J is TRBJ2-7 and V is TRBV2; maybe TRBD1 (6 bases). The CDR3 is 18 amino acids. Trimming removed 6 bases at V and 2 bases at J, with 26 bases between. Looked up from germline, CDR1 is SNHLY and CDR2 is FYNNEI. The CDR3 bases are TGTGCCAGCAGCCCCGGGACAAGGCCCCGCCGCCCCACCTACGAGCAGTACTTC. This sequence encodes CASSPGTRPRRPTYEQYF. The full variable domain, in which reference TRBV2 and TRBJ2-7 provide the parts outside the CDR3, is EPEVTQTPSHQVTQMGQEVILRCVPISNHLYFYWYRQILGQKVEFLVSFYNNEISEKSEIFDDQFSVERPDGSNFTLKIRSTKLEDSAMYFCASSPGTRPRRPTYEQYFGPGTRLTVT.

The chain joins TRBV6-6 to TRBJ2-2; TRBD1 agrees at 9 bases. Trimming at V came to 7 bases and at J to 4 bases, leaving 4 bases not matched to a gene. The CDR3 has 14 residues. Looked up from germline, CDR1 is MNHNY and CDR2 is SVGAGI (reference sequence). The CDR3 sequence is CASKGQGGTGELFF. The CDR3 DNA sequence: TGTGCCAGCAAGGGACAGGGCGGCACCGGGGAGCTGTTTTTT.

As DNA, the CDR3 is TGTGCCAGCAGCTCAGGCGGCAATAGTTTCAATGAGCAGTTCTTC. It specifies CASSSGGNSFNEQFF. This chain links TRBV7-9 with TRBJ2-1, with unresolved D. This CDR3 contains 15 residues. Per the germline V gene, CDR1 is SEHNR and CDR2 is FQNEAQ (reference sequence). Trimming shortened V by 4 bases and J by 6 bases, and 16 bases separated the two germline ends.

The table lists this clone with a count of one. This chain links TRBV11-1 with TRBJ2-1; D not certain. The germline CDR1 and CDR2 sequences are SGHAT and FQDESV (reference sequence). The CDR3 sequence is 12 residues long. Trimming shortened V by 0 bases and J by 8 bases, and 5 bases separated the two germline ends. In nucleotides, the CDR3 is TGTGCCAGCAGCTTAGCGCTGGATGAGCAGTTCTTC. Protein product: CASSLALDEQFF.

The V gene is TRBV6-5, the J gene TRBJ2-7, with 11 nucleotides matching TRBD2. Germline trimming cut 5 bases from V and 4 bases from J; bases unmatched to any gene: 7. The V gene's germline CDR1 is MNHEY and CDR2 SVGAGI. This CDR3 has 15 amino acids. As DNA, the CDR3 is TGTGCCAGCAGTAGGGGACTAGCGGTTTTTTACGAGCAGTACTTC. It yields the protein CASSRGLAVFYEQYF.